Below, one TCR beta chain is given with its context. The antigen is unknown. PCR of TCRalpha and TCRbeta cDNA was nested, with two rounds of roughly 16 and 10 cycles. One entry per CDR3 protein, without DNA, is what TCRdb gives after re-calling the 5' RACE reads. The table for this sample gives over 90,000 distinct CDR3 sequences. The sample originates from a study of monozygotic twins with inflammatory bowel disease. Study results and caveats: Compared with healthy twins, IBD patients shared fewer clonotypes with others, especially with disease activity. The analysis failed to separate different T cell subtypes. Patients got different immunosuppressive treatments, which may have made their repertoires more variable.

Sequencing was done on a sample of blood. The origin of this receptor is a human donor with ulcerative colitis or Crohn's disease, or a healthy co-twin of an affected twin (not recorded which).

The CDR3 sequence: CASSGQGGIQYF. This chain uses TRBV18 with TRBJ2-4; no DNA is available, so the TRBD1 call from TCRdb remains unchecked. CDR1 and CDR2 (germline): KGHSH, LQKENI. The CDR3 spans 12 residues.